Each of the 17 T cell receptor beta chains below was sequenced from the same sample in a study of T cells after somatic rescue of genetic block. The repertoire was sequenced with immunoSEQ multiplex PCR; TCRdb's copy has only in-frame clones and lacks some. The sample carries some 68,000 clones, approximately 91% recorded once. Sequencing was carried out using peripheral blood mononuclear cells (PBMCs). The receptor set was obtained from a man aged 30 to 45.

This chain uses TRBV5-4 with TRBJ2-7, with a weak D call TRBD2 (5 bases). Germline assignment: CDR1 SGHNT and CDR2 YYREEE (reference sequence). CDR3 length: 13 residues. Deletions cut 2 bases from V and 3 bases from J, with 9 bases between. The CDR3 is CASSFTGIYEQYF. The CDR3 DNA follows: TGTGCCAGCAGCTTTACGGGAATCTACGAGCAGTACTTC.

This rearrangement joins TRBV2 to TRBJ2-7; D possibly corresponds to TRBD1 (5 bases). This CDR3 has 13 amino acids. Germline assignment: CDR1 SNHLY and CDR2 FYNNEI. The ends were cut back, 10 bases at V and 7 bases at J, with 20 bases in the middle. The chain's CDR3 is CATASGPLLEQYF. The CDR3 DNA sequence: TGTGCCACAGCATCAGGGCCACTGCTGGAGCAGTACTTC.

The chain employs TRBV7-9 and TRBJ2-2; 9 bases are shared with TRBD2. Germline values: CDR1 SEHNR, CDR2 FQNEAQ (reference sequence). This CDR3 region has 15 residues. With 3 bases clipped from V and 6 bases from J, the junction kept 5 bases outside the gene matches. The CDR3 coding sequence is TGTGCCAGCAGCTTTTCTAGCGGGAATCCCGGGGAGCTGTTTTTT. It yields the protein CASSFSSGNPGELFF.

The genes are TRBV4-2 and TRBJ1-2, with D perhaps TRBD1 (6 bases). In germline, CDR1 is LGHNA, CDR2 YNFKEQ. With 0 bases removed from V and 2 bases from J, the gap between germline ends came to 10 bases. CDR3 length: 15 amino acids. The CDR3 sequence is CASSQDRQANYGYTF. CDR3 nucleotides: TGTGCCAGCAGCCAAGATAGACAGGCGAACTATGGCTACACCTTC.

The chain recombines TRBV6-5 with TRBJ2-1; D unresolved. This CDR3 is 11 amino acids long. From germline, CDR1 is MNHEY and CDR2 SVGAGI. The ends were cut back, 6 bases at V and 8 bases at J, with 8 bases in the middle. The CDR3 is CASSGLHEQFF. CDR3 nucleotides: TGTGCCAGCAGCGGCCTCCATGAGCAGTTCTTC.

The V gene is TRBV11-2, the J gene TRBJ2-1; D remains ambiguous. This CDR3 has 13 amino acids. Germline CDR1 and CDR2: SGHAT and FQNNGV. V was clipped by 0 bases and J by 10 bases, with 10 bases between them. This CDR3 is CASSLDLSREQFF. The CDR3 DNA reads TGTGCCAGCAGCTTAGACCTATCCCGGGAGCAGTTCTTC.

The rearrangement links TRBV2 to TRBJ1-3, with D possibly being TRBD1 (6 bases). Trimming removed 7 bases from V and 0 bases from J, with 10 bases in between. The CDR3 totals 14 residues. From germline, CDR1 is SNHLY and CDR2 FYNNEI. The CDR3 is CASITGSSGNTIYF. DNA for the CDR3: TGTGCCAGCATTACAGGGAGCTCTGGAAACACCATATATTTT.

The chain recombines TRBV4-1 with TRBJ2-1, with 7 bases matching TRBD2. V was clipped by 0 bases and J by 0 bases; unmatched bases: 5. The CDR3 has 17 amino acids. Looked up from germline, CDR1 is MGHRA and CDR2 is YSYEKL. CDR3 in amino acids: CASSQESRGSSYNEQFF. The CDR3 region has the DNA TGCGCCAGCAGCCAAGAGTCGCGCGGGAGCTCCTACAATGAGCAGTTCTTC.

This chain uses TRBV10-3 with TRBJ1-1; 10 nucleotides agree with TRBD1. Germline V lookup: CDR1 ENHRY, CDR2 SYGVKD. Trimming took 6 bases from V and 3 from J; bases not matched to a gene: 4. CDR3 length equals 14 residues. The CDR3, as DNA: TGTGCCATCAGGCCCGGGACAGGGGACACTGAAGCTTTCTTT. Encoded protein: CAIRPGTGDTEAFF.

As DNA, the CDR3 is TGTGCCAGCAGCCCCCCTTCTAGCGGGACCACCGGGGAGCTGTTTTTT. It specifies CASSPPSSGTTGELFF. This sequence joins TRBV9 and TRBJ2-2; 9 bases fit TRBD2. This CDR3 contains 16 residues. V was clipped by 4 bases and J by 4 bases; unmatched bases: 8. Germline CDR1 reads SGDLS; CDR2 reads YYNGEE.

This CDR3 reads CASSSSHLRGQFF. Here the CDR3 DNA reads TGTGCCAGCAGTTCGAGCCACTTACGAGGGCAGTTCTTC. This sequence joins TRBV6-6 and TRBJ2-1; no definite D call. Germline V CDR1 and CDR2: MNHNY, SVGAGI (reference sequence). This CDR3 has 13 amino acids. V was pared by 4 bases and J by 12 bases, with 16 bases between.

J is TRBJ2-7 and V is TRBV27; perhaps D is TRBD1 or TRBD2 (5 bases each). The CDR3 length is 14 residues. Trimming took 0 bases from V and 2 from J, leaving 8 bases between them. Germline V gives CDR1 MNHEY, CDR2 SMNVEV (reference sequence). The CDR3: CASSLSVGPYEQYF. CDR3 DNA: TGTGCCAGCAGTTTATCGGTGGGACCCTACGAGCAGTACTTC.

The chain has TRBV7-3 and TRBJ2-2; D uncertain. Trimming removed 0 bases from V and 4 bases from J, with 6 bases in between. Germline V gene data show CDR1 as SGHTA and CDR2 as FQGTGA. The CDR3 totals 14 residues. CDR3 coding DNA: TGTGCCAGCAGCTTAACAGTCCGCACCGGGGAGCTGTTTTTT. It yields the protein CASSLTVRTGELFF.

This chain uses TRBV7-9 with TRBJ1-5; 7 bases line up with TRBD1. V trimming: 4 bases; J trimming: 0 bases; junction bases outside the gene matches: 3. In germline, CDR1 is SEHNR, CDR2 FQNEAQ (reference sequence). This CDR3 region has 15 residues. The CDR3 sequence: CASSSSGGSNQPQHF. The DNA for the CDR3 is TGTGCCAGCAGCTCCTCAGGGGGTAGCAATCAGCCCCAGCATTTT.

This sequence joins TRBV5-8 and TRBJ1-1; D is undetermined. V was trimmed by 0 bases and J by 0 bases, leaving 9 bases between them. Germline-derived CDR1 and CDR2 are SGHTS and YDEGEE. The CDR3 contains 15 residues. CDR3 in DNA: TGTGCCAGCAGCTTGGACGTTAGCATGAACACTGAAGCTTTCTTT. Translating it yields CASSLDVSMNTEAFF.

The rearrangement joins TRBV18 to TRBJ1-5; D is unclear. Deletions cut 1 base from V and 1 base from J, with 8 bases between. The CDR3 runs to 15 residues. Looked up from germline, CDR1 is KGHSH and CDR2 is LQKENI. The CDR3 sequence is CASSPRRESNQPQHF. The CDR3 DNA sequence: TGTGCCAGCTCACCACGGAGAGAAAGCAATCAGCCCCAGCATTTT.

The V and J genes are TRBV11-2 and TRBJ2-7; possibly TRBD1 for D (5 bases). The CDR3 consists of 17 residues. V lost 0 bases to trimming and J lost 2 bases, with 17 bases between them. CDR1 is SGHAT, CDR2 FQNNGV, per germline. Written as DNA, the CDR3 is TGTGCCAGCAGCTTAGATTGGGGCCACCTCGATACCTACGAGCAGTACTTC. The encoded protein is CASSLDWGHLDTYEQYF.